The next 3 T cell receptor beta chains were all read from a single sample in a study of blood T cells in healthy people across ages. Alongside a J-beta primer mix, a sample-barcoded 5' primer served in a second PCR lasting roughly 7 to 12 cycles. TCRdb ran MiXCR on the 5' RACE reads and lists one entry per CDR3 protein. Here the sample spans 1.5 million to 2 million distinct CDR3 sequences, 25% to 30% being singletons. The sequenced sample consisted of blood. All receptors come from a woman aged 30 to 39 in good health.

This clonotype was seen more than once but under ten times. CDR3 coding DNA: TGTGCCAGCAGCCCGCGGACAGGGGGAGGAACTGAAGCTTTCTTT. It yields the protein CASSPRTGGGTEAFF. The chain carries TRBV7-2 and TRBJ1-1; 10 bases are shared with TRBD1. Germline CDR1 is SGHTA and CDR2 is FQGNSA. With 5 bases clipped from V and 5 bases from J, the junction kept 8 bases outside the gene matches. CDR3 length: 15 residues.

The rearrangement joins TRBV12-3 or TRBV12-4 to TRBJ1-1; D ambiguous. This CDR3 comprises 15 residues. Trimming cost V 1 base and J 11 bases, with 20 bases left between them. CDR3 region: CASSLDYPGKHGAFF. CDR3 sequence (DNA): TGTGCCAGCAGTTTAGATTACCCCGGGAAACATGGTGCTTTCTTT.

The CDR3 bases are TGTGCCTCCTTAGAGGGCAACAATGAGCAGTTCTTC. This encodes CASLEGNNEQFF. The chain combines TRBV12-3 or TRBV12-4 with TRBJ2-1, with D possibly TRBD2 on 5 matching bases. The CDR3 has 12 amino acids. The ends were cut back, 11 bases at V and 5 bases at J, with 13 bases in the middle.